Sequencing of this TCR beta chain was carried out in a study of T cells expressing NK-cell markers. Germline V gene data show CDR1 as LGHNA and CDR2 as YNFKEQ. The CDR3 contains 16 residues. Reanalyzing the 5' RACE reads, TCRdb keeps one entry per CDR3 protein, without DNA. This sample carries almost 450,000 distinct CDR3 sequences, with under 7.5% going to the ten biggest clones. The gene calls are TRBV4-2 and TRBJ2-1; TCRdb gives TRBD2 as the D gene, but with no DNA this cannot be confirmed. The sequence was obtained from a woman between 18 and 70 years old in good health. Sequencing used blood T cells: a sorted CD56 or NKG2C T cell subset, CD4+ or CD8+ T cells, or bulk PBMC T cells (not recorded which). The CDR3: CASSQEGLVQSNEQFF.